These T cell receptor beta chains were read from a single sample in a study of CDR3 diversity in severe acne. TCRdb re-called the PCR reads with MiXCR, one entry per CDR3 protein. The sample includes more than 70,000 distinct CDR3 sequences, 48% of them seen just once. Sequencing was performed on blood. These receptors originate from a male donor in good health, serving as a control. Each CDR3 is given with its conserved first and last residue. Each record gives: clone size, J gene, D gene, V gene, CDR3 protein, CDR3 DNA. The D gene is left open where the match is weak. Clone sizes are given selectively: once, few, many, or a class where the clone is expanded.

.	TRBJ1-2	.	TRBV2	CASRWGGNYGYTF	TGCGCCAGCAGGTGGGGCGGGAACTATGGCTACACCTTC
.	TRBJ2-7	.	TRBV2	CASSDVGGPLPDEQYF	TGTGCCAGCAGTGATGTAGGGGGACCCCTCCCTGACGAGCAGTACTTC
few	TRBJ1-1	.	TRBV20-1	CSAPGDQGEAFF	TGCAGTGCCCCCGGTGACCAGGGAGAAGCTTTCTTT
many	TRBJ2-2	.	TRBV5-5	CASSSVLGIPLNTGELFF	TGTGCCAGCAGTTCAGTTCTGGGAATCCCCCTCAACACCGGGGAGCTGTTTTTT
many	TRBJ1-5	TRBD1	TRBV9	CASSAEGQGHQPQHF	TGTGCCAGCAGCGCCGAAGGACAGGGGCATCAGCCCCAGCATTTT
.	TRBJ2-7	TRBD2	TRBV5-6	CASSPLGEGHYGQYF	TGTGCCAGCAGCCCTCTGGGGGAGGGCCACTACGGGCAGTACTTC
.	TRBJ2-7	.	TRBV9	CASSVETPYEQYF	TGTGCCAGCAGCGTAGAAACCCCCTACGAGCAGTACTTC
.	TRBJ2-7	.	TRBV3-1	CASSQEAHHYEQYF	TGTGCCAGCAGCCAAGAGGCGCACCACTACGAGCAGTACTTC
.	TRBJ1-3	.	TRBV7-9	CASSLSGLDSGNTIYF	TGCGCCAGCAGCTTGTCAGGACTGGACTCTGGAAACACCATATATTTT
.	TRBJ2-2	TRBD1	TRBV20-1	CSARGPPQGTGELFF	TGCAGTGCTAGAGGCCCACCACAGGGGACCGGGGAGCTGTTTTTT
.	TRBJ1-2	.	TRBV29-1	CSALRGETYGYTF	TGCAGCGCCCTCCGGGGTGAAACCTATGGCTACACCTTC
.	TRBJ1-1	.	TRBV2	CVSHQGSEAFF	TGTGTCAGCCATCAGGGCTCTGAAGCTTTCTTT
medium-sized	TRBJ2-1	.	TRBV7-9	CASSLVKPSSKNEQFF	TGTGCCAGCAGCTTAGTAAAGCCGTCTAGCAAGAATGAGCAGTTCTTC
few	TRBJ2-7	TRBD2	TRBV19	CAWSPGVAGTYEQYF	TGTGCCTGGAGCCCTGGAGTAGCGGGAACCTACGAGCAGTACTTC
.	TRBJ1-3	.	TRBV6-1	CASSESVGAIYGYTIYF	TGTGCCAGCAGTGAATCTGTGGGGGCAATCTATGGCTACACCATATATTTT
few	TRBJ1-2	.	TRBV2	CASTKEGGGYTF	TGTGCCAGCACCAAAGAGGGGGGTGGCTACACCTTC
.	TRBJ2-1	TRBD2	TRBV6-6	CASSEAAGRGDNEQFF	TGTGCCAGCAGTGAAGCAGCGGGGAGGGGAGACAATGAGCAGTTCTTC
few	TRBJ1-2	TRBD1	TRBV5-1	CASRGTGDSYGYTF	TGCGCCAGCCGCGGGACAGGAGACTCATATGGCTACACCTTC
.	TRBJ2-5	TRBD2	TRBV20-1	CSANRLAGRETQYF	TGCAGTGCTAATCGACTAGCGGGGAGAGAGACCCAGTACTTC
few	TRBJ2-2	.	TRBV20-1	CSAPMNRELFF	TGCAGTGCTCCTATGAACCGGGAGCTGTTTTTT
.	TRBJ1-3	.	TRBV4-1	CASSPLAEGNTIYF	TGCGCCAGCAGCCCGTTAGCGGAAGGAAACACCATATATTTT
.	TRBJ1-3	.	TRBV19	CASSTGTFSNAIYF	TGTGCCAGTAGTACTGGGACATTTTCTAACGCCATATATTTT
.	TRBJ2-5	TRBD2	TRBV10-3	CAISASIAGGQETQYF	TGTGCCATCAGTGCATCTATAGCGGGGGGGCAAGAGACCCAGTACTTC
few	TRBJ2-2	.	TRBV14	CASSQYGADTGELFF	TGTGCCAGCAGCCAATACGGGGCGGACACCGGGGAGCTGTTTTTT
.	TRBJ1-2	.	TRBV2	CASTEGATSYGYTF	TGTGCCAGCACCGAGGGAGCCACAAGCTATGGCTACACCTTC
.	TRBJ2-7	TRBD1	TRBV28	CASRQGAPRDEQYF	TGTGCCAGCAGACAGGGGGCGCCTAGGGACGAGCAGTACTTC
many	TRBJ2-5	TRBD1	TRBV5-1	CASSLLQGAPGETQYF	TGCGCCAGCAGTCTGTTACAGGGGGCGCCCGGAGAGACCCAGTACTTC
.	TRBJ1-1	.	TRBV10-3	CASRPSLGTEAFF	TGTGCCAGCAGACCCTCCCTAGGCACTGAAGCTTTCTTT
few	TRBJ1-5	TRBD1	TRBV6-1	CASSDDRGSDQPQHF	TGTGCCAGCAGTGATGACAGGGGGTCTGATCAGCCCCAGCATTTT
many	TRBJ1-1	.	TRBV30	CAWSKNTEAFF	TGTGCCTGGAGTAAGAACACTGAAGCTTTCTTT
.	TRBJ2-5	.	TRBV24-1	CATSDLKDPKETQYF	TGTGCCACCAGTGATTTAAAGGACCCGAAAGAGACCCAGTACTTC
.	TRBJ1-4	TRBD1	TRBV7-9	CASSLEGTGDYEKLFF	TGTGCCAGCAGCTTGGAAGGGACAGGCGATTATGAAAAACTGTTTTTT
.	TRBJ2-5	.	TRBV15	CATSRGTETQYF	TGTGCCACCAGTCGTGGGACAGAGACCCAGTACTTC
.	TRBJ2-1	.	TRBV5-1	CASSLARGGEQFF	TGCGCCAGCAGCTTGGCCCGAGGTGGTGAGCAGTTCTTC
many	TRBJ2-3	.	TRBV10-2	CASSEVGLTTDTQYF	TGCGCCAGCAGTGAGGTAGGGCTGACCACAGATACGCAGTATTTT
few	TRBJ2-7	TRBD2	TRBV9	CASSVGFVGGLAGEQYF	TGTGCCAGCAGCGTAGGTTTTGTGGGGGGGCTAGCGGGAGAGCAGTACTTC
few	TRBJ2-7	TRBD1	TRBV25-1	CASRGQTTYEQYF	TGTGCCAGCAGGGGACAGACAACCTACGAGCAGTACTTC
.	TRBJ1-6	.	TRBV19	CASMAQGYSPLHF	TGTGCCAGTATGGCACAGGGCTATTCACCCCTCCACTTT
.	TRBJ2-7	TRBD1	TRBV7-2	CASSRVGQLREQYF	TGTGCCAGCAGCCGGGTGGGACAGCTAAGGGAGCAGTACTTC
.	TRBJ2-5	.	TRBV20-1	CSPQTGTQETQYF	TGCAGTCCTCAGACCGGGACACAAGAGACCCAGTACTTC
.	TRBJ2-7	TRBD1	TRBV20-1	CGAAISGTGVYEQYF	TGCGGTGCTGCCATCTCCGGGACAGGGGTCTACGAGCAGTACTTC